One sample yielded the 32 T cell receptor beta chains listed below, sequenced in a study of OX40 agonist ivuxolimab in advanced cancers. Clones were sequenced by immunoSEQ multiplex PCR, and TCRdb holds only the in-frame ones, with some missing. The sample holds fewer than 90,000 clones, around 90% seen once. The source was CD4+ or CD8+ T cells sorted from blood, collected in a trial of the OX40 agonist ivuxolimab. The receptor source for this set is an adult with an advanced solid tumor such as melanoma, head and neck, liver or kidney cancer.

V gene TRBV5-1 combines with J gene TRBJ2-1; D unresolved. The germline CDR1 and CDR2 sequences are SGHRS and YFSETQ. The CDR3 contains 16 residues. The V gene lost 3 bases and the J gene lost 1 base, with 14 bases spanning the gap. The CDR3 here is CASSSTTATSYNEQFF. DNA of the CDR3: TGCGCCAGCAGCTCCACTACTGCCACGTCCTACAATGAGCAGTTCTTC.

CDR3 amino acids: CASSLNPGRASGANVLTF. CDR3 nucleotide sequence: TGTGCCAGCAGTTTAAACCCTGGGCGCGCCTCTGGGGCCAACGTCCTGACTTTC. The genes are TRBV28 and TRBJ2-6; D is uncertain. Trimming cost V 2 bases and J 0 bases, with 14 bases left between them. There are 18 residues in the CDR3. Germline values: CDR1 MDHEN, CDR2 SYDVKM.

The genes are TRBV5-4 and TRBJ2-6; TRBD2 might be the D (6 bases). The V gene lost 10 bases and the J gene lost 0 bases, with 8 bases spanning the gap. CDR1 is SGHNT and CDR2 is YYREEE in the germline V gene (reference sequence). CDR3 length equals 13 residues. CDR3 nucleotide sequence: TGTGCCGGGGAGGTCTCTGGGGCCAACGTCCTGACTTTC. As protein: CAGEVSGANVLTF. Full variable domain (outside the CDR3, taken from reference TRBV5-4 and TRBJ2-6): ETGVTQSPTHLIKTRGQQVTLRCSSQSGHNTVSWYQQALGQGPQFIFQYYREEENGRGNFPPRFSGLQFPNYSSELNVNALELDDSALYLCAGEVSGANVLTFGAGSRLTVL.

The gene calls are TRBV4-2 and TRBJ2-1; 9 nucleotides agree with TRBD2. Germline assignment: CDR1 LGHNA and CDR2 YNFKEQ. V lost 5 bases, J lost 5 bases, and 10 bases stayed unmatched. This CDR3 comprises 16 residues. In DNA, the CDR3 is TGTGCCAGCAGCGAATTTCGGCTAGCGGGAAACAATGAGCAGTTCTTC. Protein: CASSEFRLAGNNEQFF.

The count of this clone is one. The genes are TRBV28 and TRBJ2-1; 12 positions match TRBD2. The germline gives CDR1 MDHEN, CDR2 SYDVKM. Germline trimming cut 6 bases from V and 5 bases from J; bases unmatched to any gene: 5. This CDR3 is 15 amino acids long. CDR3 coding DNA: TGTGCCAGCAGCCTAGCGGGAGGGGGCCACAATGAGCAGTTCTTC. As protein: CASSLAGGGHNEQFF.

The chain couples TRBV5-1 to TRBJ2-3; TRBD2 is a possible D gene (6 bases). The CDR3 has 15 amino acids. In germline, CDR1 is SGHRS, CDR2 YFSETQ. With 0 bases removed from V and 5 bases from J, the gap between germline ends came to 13 bases. CDR3 protein: CASSLEASEVDTQYF. The CDR3 bases are TGCGCCAGCAGCTTGGAGGCTAGCGAGGTAGATACGCAGTATTTT.

The chain couples TRBV19 to TRBJ2-1; D may be TRBD2 (6 bases). The CDR3 is 15 amino acids. Germline V gives CDR1 LNHDA, CDR2 SQIVND (reference sequence). Trimming shortened V by 0 bases and J by 7 bases, and 13 bases separated the two germline ends. CDR3 loop: CASSIEGGPGNEQFF. The CDR3 DNA reads TGTGCCAGTAGTATAGAAGGAGGGCCTGGGAATGAGCAGTTCTTC.

For the CDR3, the DNA is TGTGCCAGCAGCTTAAGAGGACTAGCGGGAGGCAACTCTGGGGCCAACGTCCTGACTTTC. It is translated as CASSLRGLAGGNSGANVLTF. The chain carries TRBV7-3 and TRBJ2-6, with TRBD2 matching 14 bases. CDR1 and CDR2 from the germline V gene are SGHTA and FQGTGA. The CDR3 runs to 20 residues. Trimming took 1 base from V and 0 from J; bases not matched to a gene: 5.

The chain links TRBV2 to TRBJ2-2; 9 bases are shared with TRBD1. The CDR3 extends over 17 amino acids. V lost 6 bases and J lost 7; bases outside the gene matches: 15. Germline CDR1 reads SNHLY; CDR2 reads FYNNEI. The CDR3 reads CASSVTGGNLIVGELFF. The CDR3 nucleotides are TGTGCCAGCAGCGTCACAGGGGGCAACCTTATAGTCGGGGAGCTGTTTTTT.

The chain combines TRBV10-1 with TRBJ2-7, with unresolved D. V shed 5 bases and J shed 2 bases, with 13 bases lying between them. This CDR3 contains 14 residues. The germline CDR1 and CDR2 sequences are WNHNN and SYGVQD (reference sequence). DNA of the CDR3: TGCGCCAGCAGTAATGACTTTACCACCTACGAGCAGTACTTC. Its translation is CASSNDFTTYEQYF.

The chain uses TRBV18 and TRBJ1-4, with 7 bases identical to TRBD1. The CDR3 extends over 17 amino acids. Trimming removed 3 bases from V and 8 bases from J; junction bases left unmatched: 15. From germline, CDR1 is KGHSH and CDR2 LQKENI. The CDR3 sequence is CASSPRGTEESGEKLFF. CDR3 coding DNA: TGTGCCAGCTCACCGCGAGGGACAGAAGAAAGCGGAGAAAAACTGTTTTTT.

This clone was counted between two and nine times. This chain uses TRBV6-5 with TRBJ2-4, with D unclear. This CDR3 region has 13 residues. Germline V gene lookup returns CDR1 MNHEY and CDR2 SVGAGI. V was cut by 0 bases and J by 8 bases, with 8 bases left in between. This CDR3 reads CASSYSFSDIQYF. The CDR3 nucleotides read TGTGCCAGCAGTTACTCGTTCTCCGACATTCAGTACTTC.

This chain connects TRBV19 to TRBJ1-2; D gene uncertain. This CDR3 has 17 residues. The germline V gene encodes CDR1 LNHDA and CDR2 SQIVND (reference sequence). Trimming took off 8 bases at V and 4 bases at J, with 26 bases between the two ends. The CDR3 sequence: CASDIEHSTLGLYGYTF. The CDR3 DNA is TGTGCCAGTGACATCGAACATTCCACGTTGGGCCTCTATGGCTACACCTTC.

The CDR3 protein is CASRDRYMETQYF. The CDR3 region has the DNA TGTGCCTCCAGGGACAGATATATGGAGACCCAGTACTTC. This chain joins TRBV2 and TRBJ2-5; the match to TRBD1 covers 7 bases. Germline V gene data show CDR1 as SNHLY and CDR2 as FYNNEI. This CDR3 contains 13 residues. Trimming took 11 bases from V and 5 from J; bases not matched to a gene: 11.

The chain uses TRBV18 and TRBJ2-1; D remains unclear. CDR1 and CDR2 (germline): KGHSH, LQKENI. This CDR3 comprises 13 residues. With 3 bases removed from V and 5 bases from J, the gap between germline ends came to 8 bases. In DNA, the CDR3 is TGTGCCAGCTCACCCCTTACAGACAATGAGCAGTTCTTC. Encoded protein: CASSPLTDNEQFF.

The gene calls are TRBV7-9 and TRBJ2-7; the D is unclear. CDR3 size: 12 residues. The V gene's germline CDR1 is SEHNR and CDR2 FQNEAQ (reference sequence). V was clipped by 3 bases and J by 3 bases, with 6 bases between them. CDR3 sequence: CASSLTGYEQYF. The CDR3 DNA reads as TGTGCCAGCAGCTTGACGGGCTACGAGCAGTACTTC.

This chain joins TRBV6-6 and TRBJ2-1, with 9 bases fitting TRBD1. With 5 bases clipped from V and 5 bases from J, the junction kept 10 bases outside the gene matches. The CDR3 is 16 amino acids. Germline V lookup: CDR1 MNHNY, CDR2 SVGAGI (reference sequence). The DNA for the CDR3 is TGTGCCAGCAGTAGCGCCTCGGGACAGGGAGACAATGAGCAGTTCTTC. This encodes CASSSASGQGDNEQFF.

This chain uses TRBV5-6 with TRBJ2-5; TRBD2 is a possible D gene (5 bases). V gave up 4 bases and J gave up 7 bases, with 8 bases separating them. The CDR3 loop spans 11 amino acids. Germline CDR1 is SGHDT and CDR2 is YYEEEE. The CDR3 region is CASSDEGTQYF. Here the CDR3 DNA reads TGTGCCAGCAGCGACGAGGGGACCCAGTACTTC.

The rearrangement uses TRBV2 and TRBJ1-5; D is possibly TRBD1 (5 bases). V was pared by 7 bases and J by 0 bases, with 19 bases between. Germline CDR1 reads SNHLY; CDR2 reads FYNNEI. CDR3 length: 17 residues. CDR3 sequence (DNA): TGTGCCAGCAATAGGGTAAGGGGACTGGGTAGCAATCAGCCCCAGCATTTT. Protein product: CASNRVRGLGSNQPQHF.

This CDR3 is CASSSGQETQYF. The CDR3 region has the DNA TGTGCCAGCAGCTCGGGACAAGAGACCCAGTACTTC. This chain uses TRBV7-2 with TRBJ2-5; TRBD2 is a possible D gene (5 bases). Germline CDR1 and CDR2: SGHTA and FQGNSA. There are 12 residues in the CDR3. With 4 bases removed from V and 2 bases from J, the gap between germline ends came to 5 bases.

The V gene is TRBV6-5, the J gene TRBJ1-1; a possible D gene is TRBD1 (5 bases). This CDR3 spans 13 amino acids. Germline CDR1 MNHEY, CDR2 SVGAGI. V gave up 0 bases and J gave up 10 bases, with 12 bases separating them. CDR3 nucleotide sequence: TGTGCCAGCAGTTACTCCCGCAGGGAAGGAGCTTTCTTT. It is translated as CASSYSRREGAFF.

The J gene is TRBJ2-3, the V gene TRBV7-2; 7 nucleotides agree with TRBD2. CDR1 and CDR2 from the germline V gene are SGHTA and FQGNSA. The ends lost 5 bases at V and 6 bases at J; junction bases unmatched: 14. CDR3 length: 16 residues. The CDR3 sequence is CASSTNLGLPLDTQYF. The CDR3 bases are TGTGCCAGCAGCACCAACCTGGGACTACCCCTTGATACGCAGTATTTT.

The CDR3 sequence: CASSKGHRDEQYF. DNA of the CDR3: TGTGCCAGTAGTAAGGGACACAGGGATGAGCAGTACTTC. The chain carries TRBV19 and TRBJ2-7; a possible D gene is TRBD1 (6 bases). With 4 bases removed from V and 7 bases from J, the gap between germline ends came to 14 bases. This CDR3 is 13 amino acids long. The germline CDR1 and CDR2 sequences are LNHDA and SQIVND (reference sequence).

This clone was seen a handful of times. The rearrangement links TRBV9 to TRBJ2-1; 10 bases line up with TRBD2. Losses at the gene ends were 3 bases for V and 4 bases for J; bases not matched to a gene: 4. Germline V gives CDR1 SGDLS, CDR2 YYNGEE. The CDR3 has 15 residues. The CDR3 loop is CASSGSSGSYNEQFF. The CDR3 DNA sequence: TGTGCCAGCAGCGGCTCTAGCGGGAGTTACAATGAGCAGTTCTTC. Based on the CDR3 plus reference TRBV9 and TRBJ2-1, the full variable domain is DSGVTQTPKHLITATGQRVTLRCSPRSGDLSVYWYQQSLDQGLQFLIQYYNGEERAKGNILERFSAQQFPDLHSELNLSSLELGDSALYFCASSGSSGSYNEQFFGPGTRLTVL.

The chain recombines TRBV15 with TRBJ1-3; D unclear. The ends were cut back, 1 base at V and 7 bases at J, with 8 bases in the middle. Germline V gene data show CDR1 as LNHNV and CDR2 as YYDKDF (reference sequence). This CDR3 spans 13 amino acids. CDR3 sequence reads: CATSRVLVNTIYF. Written as DNA, the CDR3 is TGTGCCACCAGCAGAGTTTTAGTCAACACCATATATTTT.

The chain is built from TRBV5-1 and TRBJ2-3; D perhaps matches TRBD2 (5 bases). The CDR3 is 17 amino acids. The germline CDR1 and CDR2 sequences are SGHRS and YFSETQ. V dropped 4 bases and J dropped 1 base, with 19 bases sitting between them. Here the CDR3 DNA reads TGCGCCAGCAGCCCAGGAGGAGGTTTAGGACGCACAGATACGCAGTATTTT. Translating gives CASSPGGGLGRTDTQYF.

This rearrangement joins TRBV19 to TRBJ2-5, with 10 bases that match TRBD2. This CDR3 has 16 residues. The germline V gene encodes CDR1 LNHDA and CDR2 SQIVND (reference sequence). V lost 4 bases and J lost 4; bases outside the gene matches: 9. In DNA, the CDR3 is TGTGCCAGTAGTACTGGAGGAGCGGGAGGGGGAGAGACCCAGTACTTC. Translation gives CASSTGGAGGGETQYF.

The chain recombines TRBV2 with TRBJ1-5; D is unclear. The V end was cut by 2 bases, the J end by 0 bases, with 2 bases between. The CDR3 is 13 amino acids. Germline lookup yields CDR1 SNHLY and CDR2 FYNNEI. The CDR3 loop reads CASSENSNQPQHF. The CDR3 nucleotides read TGTGCCAGCAGTGAAAATAGCAATCAGCCCCAGCATTTT.

The CDR3 DNA reads TGTGCCAGCAGCCGGCTTATTCTTCCGGACGAGCAGTACTTC. Its translation: CASSRLILPDEQYF. The chain employs TRBV7-2 and TRBJ2-7; D gene uncertain. The germline V gene encodes CDR1 SGHTA and CDR2 FQGNSA. The CDR3 runs to 14 residues. The ends were cut back, 5 bases at V and 5 bases at J, with 16 bases in the middle.

This sequence joins TRBV4-2 and TRBJ2-1; 14 positions agree with TRBD2. This CDR3 is 14 amino acids long. Trimming at V came to 6 bases and at J to 9 bases, leaving 4 bases not matched to a gene. In germline, CDR1 is LGHNA, CDR2 YNFKEQ. CDR3 amino acids: CASRGLAGVSEQFF. The DNA for the CDR3 is TGTGCCAGCAGGGGACTAGCGGGAGTCTCTGAGCAGTTCTTC.

This rearrangement joins TRBV7-9 to TRBJ1-4; D unclear. Germline-derived CDR1 and CDR2 are SEHNR and FQNEAQ (reference sequence). The CDR3 is 14 amino acids. Trimming pared 8 bases from V and 0 bases from J, leaving 10 bases between. The DNA of the CDR3 is TGTGCCAGCCAGAGCAGCTCAACTAATGAAAAACTGTTTTTT. Residues: CASQSSSTNEKLFF.

This clone is a singleton in its sample. The CDR3 here is CASSLFGKVQPQHF. The DNA of the CDR3 is TGTGCCAGCAGCTTGTTCGGGAAAGTACAGCCCCAGCATTTT. The rearrangement joins TRBV5-6 to TRBJ1-5; D is unclear. The CDR3 covers 14 residues. From germline, CDR1 is SGHDT and CDR2 YYEEEE. The germline V and J ends were trimmed by 1 base and 7 bases, with 12 bases remaining between them.